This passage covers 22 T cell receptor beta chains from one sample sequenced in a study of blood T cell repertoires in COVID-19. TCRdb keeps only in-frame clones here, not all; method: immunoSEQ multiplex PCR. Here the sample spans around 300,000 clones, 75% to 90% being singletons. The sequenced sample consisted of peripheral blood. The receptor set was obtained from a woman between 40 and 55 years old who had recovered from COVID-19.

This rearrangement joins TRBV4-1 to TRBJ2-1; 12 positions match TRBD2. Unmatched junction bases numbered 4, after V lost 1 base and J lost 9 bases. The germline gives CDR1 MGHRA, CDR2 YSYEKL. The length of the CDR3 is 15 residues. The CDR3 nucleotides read TGCGCCAGCAGCCAAGGGACTAGCGGGACGACTGAGCAGTTCTTC. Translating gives CASSQGTSGTTEQFF.

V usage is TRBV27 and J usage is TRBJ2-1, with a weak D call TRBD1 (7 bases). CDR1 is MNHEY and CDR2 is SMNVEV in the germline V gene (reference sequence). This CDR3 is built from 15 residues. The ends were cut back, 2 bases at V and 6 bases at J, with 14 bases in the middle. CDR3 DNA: TGTGCCAGCAGTTTAGGGACAGCGGGCCTCAATGAGCAGTTCTTC. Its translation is CASSLGTAGLNEQFF.

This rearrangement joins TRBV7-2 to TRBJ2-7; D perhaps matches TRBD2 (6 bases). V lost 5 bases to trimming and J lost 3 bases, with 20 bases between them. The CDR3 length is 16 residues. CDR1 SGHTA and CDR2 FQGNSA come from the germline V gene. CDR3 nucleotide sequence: TGTGCCAGCAGCCCTGCTTCCGGGACGGGAGACTACGAGCAGTACTTC. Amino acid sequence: CASSPASGTGDYEQYF.

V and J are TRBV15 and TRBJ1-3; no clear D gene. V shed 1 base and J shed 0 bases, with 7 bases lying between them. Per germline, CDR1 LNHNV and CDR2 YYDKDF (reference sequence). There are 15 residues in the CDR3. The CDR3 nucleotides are TGTGCCACCAGCAGAGCAACGGGCTCTGGAAACACCATATATTTT. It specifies CATSRATGSGNTIYF.

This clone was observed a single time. The CDR3 DNA reads TGTGCCAGCAGTACGAGTTCCAAAAACATTCAGTACTTC. It encodes CASSTSSKNIQYF. The rearrangement uses TRBV27 and TRBJ2-4; no firm D call. Germline V gene data show CDR1 as MNHEY and CDR2 as SMNVEV (reference sequence). Between the trimmed V and J ends, which lost 5 bases and 2 bases, there was a span of 7 bases. The CDR3 sequence is 13 residues long.

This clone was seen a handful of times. The CDR3 coding sequence is TGTGCCAGCAGCCAAGCCGAGGGACAGGGGTCCACCGGGGAGCTGTTTTTT. Protein sequence: CASSQAEGQGSTGELFF. The gene calls are TRBV4-2 and TRBJ2-2; 10 bases match TRBD1. Unmatched junction bases numbered 6, after V lost 1 base and J lost 4 bases. Germline V gives CDR1 LGHNA, CDR2 YNFKEQ. The CDR3 is made up of 17 amino acids.

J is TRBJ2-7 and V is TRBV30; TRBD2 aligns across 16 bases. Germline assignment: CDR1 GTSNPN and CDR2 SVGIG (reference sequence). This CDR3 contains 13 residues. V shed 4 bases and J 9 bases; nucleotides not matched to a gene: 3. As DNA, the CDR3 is TGTGCCTGGACCGGGACTAGCGGGAGGGTGCAGTACTTC. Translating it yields CAWTGTSGRVQYF. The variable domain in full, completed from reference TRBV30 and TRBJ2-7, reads SQTIHQWPATLVQPVGSPLSLECTVEGTSNPNLYWYRQAAGRGLQLLFYSVGIGQISSEVPQNLSASRPQDRQFILSSKKLLLSDSGFYLCAWTGTSGRVQYFGPGTRLTVT.

The CDR3 is CSGLAGVDTQYF. In DNA form, the CDR3 reads TGCAGCGGACTAGCGGGAGTAGATACGCAGTATTTT. The chain joins TRBV29-1 to TRBJ2-3, with 12 bases identical to TRBD2. Trimming removed 7 bases from V and 5 bases from J; junction bases left unmatched: 1. Germline-derived CDR1 and CDR2 are SQVTM and ANQGSEA. The CDR3 loop spans 12 amino acids.

The CDR3 reads CSVVPRSNTGELFF. Written as DNA, the CDR3 is TGCAGCGTTGTGCCCAGATCGAACACCGGGGAGCTGTTTTTT. The V and J genes are TRBV29-1 and TRBJ2-2; D not certain. V lost 4 bases to trimming and J lost 0 bases, with 9 bases between them. Looked up from germline, CDR1 is SQVTM and CDR2 is ANQGSEA. The CDR3 has 14 amino acids.

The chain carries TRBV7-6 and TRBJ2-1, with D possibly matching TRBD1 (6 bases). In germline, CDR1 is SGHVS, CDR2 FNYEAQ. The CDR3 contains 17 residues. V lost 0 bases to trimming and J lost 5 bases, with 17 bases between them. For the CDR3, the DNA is TGTGCCAGCAGCTTAGCTATACCGGGACATCGGGACAATGAGCAGTTCTTC. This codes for CASSLAIPGHRDNEQFF.

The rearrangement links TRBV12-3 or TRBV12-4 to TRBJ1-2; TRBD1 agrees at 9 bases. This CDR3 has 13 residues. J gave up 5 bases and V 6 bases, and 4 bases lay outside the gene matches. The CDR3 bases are TGTGCCAGCAGCCGGGACAGGGAGTATGGCTACACCTTC. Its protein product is CASSRDREYGYTF.

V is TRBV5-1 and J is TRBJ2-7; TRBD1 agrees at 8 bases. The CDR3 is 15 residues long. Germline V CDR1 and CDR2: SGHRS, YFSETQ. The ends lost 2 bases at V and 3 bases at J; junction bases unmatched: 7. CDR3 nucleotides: TGCGCCAGCAGCTTTCAGGGGGCGACTTACTACGAGCAGTACTTC. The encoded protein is CASSFQGATYYEQYF.

CDR3 nucleotides: TGTGCCAGCACGGGACAGAACTATGGCTACACCTTC. As protein: CASTGQNYGYTF. V usage is TRBV28 and J usage is TRBJ1-2; 7 bases line up with TRBD1. The J segment lost 2 bases and the V segment lost 7 bases, leaving 1 base of the junction unmatched. The CDR3 contains 12 residues. Germline V gene lookup returns CDR1 MDHEN and CDR2 SYDVKM.

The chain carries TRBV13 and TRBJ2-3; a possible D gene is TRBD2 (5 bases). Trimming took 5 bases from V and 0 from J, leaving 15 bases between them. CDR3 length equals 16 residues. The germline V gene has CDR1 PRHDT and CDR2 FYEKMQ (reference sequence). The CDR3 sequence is CASSISGGLSTDTQYF. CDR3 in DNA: TGTGCCAGCAGCATTTCAGGCGGGTTGAGCACAGATACGCAGTATTTT.

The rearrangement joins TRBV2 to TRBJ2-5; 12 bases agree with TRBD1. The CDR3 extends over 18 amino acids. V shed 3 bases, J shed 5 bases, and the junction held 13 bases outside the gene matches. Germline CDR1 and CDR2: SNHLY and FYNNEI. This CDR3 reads CASSDATPGQGARETQYF. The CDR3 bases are TGTGCCAGCAGTGATGCCACGCCGGGACAGGGGGCTCGGGAGACCCAGTACTTC. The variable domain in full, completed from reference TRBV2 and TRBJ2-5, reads EPEVTQTPSHQVTQMGQEVILRCVPISNHLYFYWYRQILGQKVEFLVSFYNNEISEKSEIFDDQFSVERPDGSNFTLKIRSTKLEDSAMYFCASSDATPGQGARETQYFGPGTRLLVL.

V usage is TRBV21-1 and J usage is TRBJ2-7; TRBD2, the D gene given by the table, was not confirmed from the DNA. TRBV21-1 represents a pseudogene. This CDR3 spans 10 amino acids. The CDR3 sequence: CARGSGEQYF. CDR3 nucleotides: TGTGCCAGAGGCAGCGGCGAGCAGTACTTC.

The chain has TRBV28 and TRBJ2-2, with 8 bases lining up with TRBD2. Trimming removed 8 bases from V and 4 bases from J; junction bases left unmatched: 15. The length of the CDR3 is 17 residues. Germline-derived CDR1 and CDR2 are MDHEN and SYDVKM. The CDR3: CASVPPPGGPSTGELFF. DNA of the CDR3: TGTGCCAGCGTCCCCCCGCCGGGAGGGCCGTCCACCGGGGAGCTGTTTTTT. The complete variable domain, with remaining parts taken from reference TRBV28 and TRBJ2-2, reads DVKVTQSSRYLVKRTGEKVFLECVQDMDHENMFWYRQDPGLGLRLIYFSYDVKMKEKGDIPEGYSVSREKKERFSLILESASTNQTSMYLCASVPPPGGPSTGELFFGEGSRLTVL.

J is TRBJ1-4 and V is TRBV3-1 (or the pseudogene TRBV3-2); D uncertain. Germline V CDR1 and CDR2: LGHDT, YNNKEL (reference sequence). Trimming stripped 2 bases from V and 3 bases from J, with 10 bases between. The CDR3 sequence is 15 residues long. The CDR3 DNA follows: TGTGCCAGCAGCCAAATGGCCCTGCCTAATGAAAAACTGTTTTTT. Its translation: CASSQMALPNEKLFF.

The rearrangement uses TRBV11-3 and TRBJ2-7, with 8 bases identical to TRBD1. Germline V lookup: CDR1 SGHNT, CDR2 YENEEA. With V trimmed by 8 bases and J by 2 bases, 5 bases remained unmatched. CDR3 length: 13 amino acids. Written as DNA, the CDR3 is TGTGCCAGCCGGGGACAGGACGCCTACGAGCAGTACTTC. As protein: CASRGQDAYEQYF.

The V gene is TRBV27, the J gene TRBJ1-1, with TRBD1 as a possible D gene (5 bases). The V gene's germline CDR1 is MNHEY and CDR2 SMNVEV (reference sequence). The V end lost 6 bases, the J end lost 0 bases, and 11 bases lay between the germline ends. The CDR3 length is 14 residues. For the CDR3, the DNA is TGTGCCAGCAGACCACAGGTCATGAACACTGAAGCTTTCTTT. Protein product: CASRPQVMNTEAFF.

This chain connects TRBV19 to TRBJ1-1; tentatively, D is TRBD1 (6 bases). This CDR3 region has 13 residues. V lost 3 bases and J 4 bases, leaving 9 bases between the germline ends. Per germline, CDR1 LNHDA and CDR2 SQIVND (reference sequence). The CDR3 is CASSIPGATEAFF. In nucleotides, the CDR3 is TGTGCCAGTAGTATCCCAGGGGCCACTGAAGCTTTCTTT.

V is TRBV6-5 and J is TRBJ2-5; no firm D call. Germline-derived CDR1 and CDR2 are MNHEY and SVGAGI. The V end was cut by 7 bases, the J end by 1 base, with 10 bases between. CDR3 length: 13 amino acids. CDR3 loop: CASMVSVQETQYF. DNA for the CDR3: TGTGCCAGCATGGTGAGCGTCCAAGAGACCCAGTACTTC.